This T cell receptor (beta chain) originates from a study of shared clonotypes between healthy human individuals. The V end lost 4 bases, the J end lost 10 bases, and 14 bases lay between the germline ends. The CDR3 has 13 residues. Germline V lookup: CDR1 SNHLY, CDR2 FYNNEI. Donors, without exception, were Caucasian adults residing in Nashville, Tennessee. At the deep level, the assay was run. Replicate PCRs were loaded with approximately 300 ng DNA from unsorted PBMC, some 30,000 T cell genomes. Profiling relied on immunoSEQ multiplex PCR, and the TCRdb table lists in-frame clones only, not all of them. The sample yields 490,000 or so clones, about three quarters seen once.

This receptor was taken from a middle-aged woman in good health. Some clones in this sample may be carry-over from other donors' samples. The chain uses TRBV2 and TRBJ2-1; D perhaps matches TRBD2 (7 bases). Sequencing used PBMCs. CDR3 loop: CASSAEGGSEQFF. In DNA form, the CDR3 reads TGTGCCAGCAGTGCCGAGGGGGGGTCGGAGCAGTTCTTC.